This is a list of T cell receptor beta chains from one sample in a study of radiotherapy plus CTLA-4 blockade in lung cancer. Using immunoSEQ multiplex PCR, the repertoire was profiled, and TCRdb retains in-frame clones only, with some absent. The table has roughly 93,000 clones, roughly four fifths seen once; the top ten hold approximately 3.4%. Sequenced here: peripheral blood, sampled from a patient treated with radiotherapy plus ipilimumab. The receptors here all came from a human donor with non-small cell lung cancer who had a partial response to radiotherapy plus ipilimumab. Each CDR3 is given with its conserved first and last residue. D genes are given only for firm matches. Size tells how often a clone was seen (once, few, many) or the class of an expanded clone, and some rows leave it out.

d_call	clone_size	v_call	j_call	cdr3_nt	cdr3_aa
NA	NA	TRBV7-2	TRBJ2-3	TGTGCCAGCAGCACGTCCGGACTCACAGATACGCAGTATTTT	CASSTSGLTDTQYF
TRBD2	NA	TRBV7-2	TRBJ2-7	TGTGCCAGCAGCATCCCTAGCGGGAGCTACGAGCAGTACTTC	CASSIPSGSYEQYF
TRBD2	NA	TRBV4-1	TRBJ2-4	TGCGCCAGCAGCCAAGGGACTAGCGTAGGGTCAAAAAACATTCAGTACTTC	CASSQGTSVGSKNIQYF
NA	once	TRBV5-4	TRBJ2-5	TGTGCCAGCAGCTTGGCGGGGGAGACCCAGTACTTC	CASSLAGETQYF
NA	NA	TRBV11-1	TRBJ2-1	TGTGCCAGCAGCTTAGCGGGCCTCAAGTACAATGAGCAGTTCTTC	CASSLAGLKYNEQFF
NA	few	TRBV7-9	TRBJ1-2	TGTGCCAGCAGCTTAACGGGGGGATATGGCTACACCTTC	CASSLTGGYGYTF
TRBD2	NA	TRBV18	TRBJ2-7	TGTGCCAGCTCACCACCCTCCGGGGGGTCTAACTACGAGCAGTACTTC	CASSPPSGGSNYEQYF
NA	NA	TRBV2	TRBJ1-4	TGTGCCAGCAGCCGCCCTCCCGGGGGAACTAATGAAAAACTGTTTTTT	CASSRPPGGTNEKLFF
NA	few	TRBV6-5	TRBJ2-5	TGTGCCAGCAGTGTTAGCTACCAAGAGACCCAGTACTTC	CASSVSYQETQYF
NA	few	TRBV6-1	TRBJ2-3	TGTGCCAGCAGAGGCCAGGGGGATACGCAGTATTTT	CASRGQGDTQYF
NA	few	TRBV5-5	TRBJ1-5	TGTGCCAGCAGCTTGGCAATGAGTCGTTTTAGCAATCAGCCCCAGCATTTT	CASSLAMSRFSNQPQHF
NA	NA	TRBV9	TRBJ2-2	TGTGCCAGCAGCCCCCGAGGGAATTTCGACGGGGAGCTGTTTTTT	CASSPRGNFDGELFF
TRBD2	NA	TRBV30	TRBJ2-1	TGTGCCTGGAGTCCAGGACTAGCGACCTACAATGAGCAGTTCTTC	CAWSPGLATYNEQFF
TRBD1	NA	TRBV29-1	TRBJ2-7	TGCAGCGTTGGGAGGGACAGGGGCTACGAGCAGTACTTC	CSVGRDRGYEQYF
TRBD2	NA	TRBV7-3	TRBJ2-2	TGTGCCAGCAGCTTAACGGCTAGCGGGACCGGGGAGCTGTTTTTT	CASSLTASGTGELFF
NA	NA	TRBV9	TRBJ2-2	TGTGCCAGCAGCCTCATGGGGGCCTCGAACACCGGGGAGCTGTTTTTT	CASSLMGASNTGELFF
TRBD1	NA	TRBV29-1	TRBJ2-1	TGCAGCGTTAAGGAGAGAGCAGGGGGCGGGGATGAGCAGTTCTTC	CSVKERAGGGDEQFF
TRBD1	NA	TRBV4-2	TRBJ1-5	TGTGCCAGCAGGGGACAGTACAATCAGCCCCAGCATTTT	CASRGQYNQPQHF
TRBD2	NA	TRBV7-8	TRBJ2-1	TGTGCCAGCATTCCCGGGACTAGCAACGGTGAGCAGTTCTTC	CASIPGTSNGEQFF
NA	NA	TRBV5-1	TRBJ2-3	TGCGCCAGCGGGGAGCGGGCTTCCACAGATACGCAGTATTTT	CASGERASTDTQYF
NA	once	TRBV7-8	TRBJ2-2	TGTGCCAGCAGCTTAGATGGAGCAGGGGAAACCGGGGAGCTGTTTTTT	CASSLDGAGETGELFF
TRBD2	NA	TRBV2	TRBJ2-1	TGTGCCACCCGGACTAGCGGGAATGAGCAGTTCTTC	CATRTSGNEQFF
TRBD1	few	TRBV7-3	TRBJ2-6	TGTGCCAGCAGTCCGGGACAGGGGGCGTCTGGGGCCAACGTCCTGACTTTC	CASSPGQGASGANVLTF
NA	NA	TRBV6-6	TRBJ2-7	TGTGCCAGCAGTTACTCGAGGGTAGATACCTACGAGCAGTACTTC	CASSYSRVDTYEQYF
NA	NA	TRBV6-6	TRBJ2-1	TGTGCCAGCACCTCCCCCGGGAGTCCTTACAATGAGCAGTTCTTC	CASTSPGSPYNEQFF
TRBD2	NA	TRBV6-5	TRBJ2-3	TGTGCCAGCAGGGGGGGACTAGCGGGAGATACGCAGTATTTT	CASRGGLAGDTQYF
TRBD1	NA	TRBV18	TRBJ2-5	TGTGCCAGCTCACCGACAGGGGGTATAGAGACCCAGTACTTC	CASSPTGGIETQYF
TRBD1	few	TRBV10-2	TRBJ1-1	TGCGCCAGCAATCGAGGGGGCGCGGTGAACACTGAAGCTTTCTTT	CASNRGGAVNTEAFF
TRBD1	NA	TRBV28	TRBJ2-4	TGTGCCAGCAGTATTCAGGGGGCCGTAGCCAAAAACATTCAGTACTTC	CASSIQGAVAKNIQYF
TRBD2	NA	TRBV6-5	TRBJ2-2	TGTGCCAGCAGTTACCTAGCGGATGACACCGGGGAGCTGTTTTTT	CASSYLADDTGELFF
NA	NA	TRBV30	TRBJ2-3	TGTGCCTGGAGCTATGGGCAGGGGAGTACAGATACGCAGTATTTT	CAWSYGQGSTDTQYF
TRBD1	NA	TRBV5-5	TRBJ1-5	TGTGCCAGCAGCCGGACAGGGGGAAAGTATAGCAATCAGCCCCAGCATTTT	CASSRTGGKYSNQPQHF
TRBD1	NA	TRBV2	TRBJ2-7	TGTGCCAGCATCAAAGGACAGGGGGCCCTGGACTACGAGCAGTACTTC	CASIKGQGALDYEQYF
NA	few	TRBV5-6	TRBJ1-1	TGTGCCAGCAGCTTGGGACAGACCGATGAAGCTTTCTTT	CASSLGQTDEAFF
TRBD1	NA	TRBV13	TRBJ2-7	TGTGCCAGCAGCTTATACTCGGGCAGGGGGCAGAGGGAGCAGTACTTC	CASSLYSGRGQREQYF
NA	NA	TRBV28	TRBJ1-1	TGTGCCAGCACCACAGCAGGAGGGGTAAACACTGAAGCTTTCTTT	CASTTAGGVNTEAFF
NA	many	TRBV4-1	TRBJ2-7	TGCGCCAGCAGCCAAGTTGCAGAGCCAGGCTACGAGCAGTACTTC	CASSQVAEPGYEQYF
NA	NA	TRBV29-1	TRBJ2-7	TGCAGCGTCGAGCTAGGCGGTGGGTACGAGCAGTACTTC	CSVELGGGYEQYF
TRBD2	NA	TRBV28	TRBJ2-2	TGTGCCAGCATTTCGGGCGGGAGGAGGGACACCGGGGAGCTGTTTTTT	CASISGGRRDTGELFF
TRBD1	NA	TRBV28	TRBJ1-3	TGTGCCAGCAGCCCAGGGGGCGCAAACAGGAACACCATATATTTT	CASSPGGANRNTIYF
NA	NA	TRBV28	TRBJ2-2	TGTGCCAGCAGGGTTAGCCGCACCGGGGAGCTGTTTTTT	CASRVSRTGELFF
TRBD1	NA	TRBV4-1	TRBJ2-5	TGCGCCAGCAGCCCGGGACAGCCTCAAGAGACCCAGTACTTC	CASSPGQPQETQYF
TRBD1	NA	TRBV10-3	TRBJ2-7	TGTGCCATCAGCGGGACAGACTCCTACGAGCAGTACTTC	CAISGTDSYEQYF
NA	NA	TRBV18	TRBJ1-1	TGTGCCAGCTCATGGCTTGCGGGGTACGCTGAAGCTTTCTTT	CASSWLAGYAEAFF
TRBD1	few	TRBV4-1	TRBJ1-3	TGCGCCAGCAGCCGCGGGACAGATGGAAACACCATATATTTT	CASSRGTDGNTIYF
TRBD1	NA	TRBV30	TRBJ1-4	TGTGCCTGGAGTGTTGGGCAGGGGGTTGCTGAAAAACTGTTTTTT	CAWSVGQGVAEKLFF
TRBD1	NA	TRBV7-2	TRBJ2-1	TGTGCCAGCAGCCTTCGACAGGGAAGCTACAATGAGCAGTTCTTC	CASSLRQGSYNEQFF
TRBD1	NA	TRBV6-1	TRBJ1-1	TGTGCCAGCAGTGTCGGGACAGTTAACACTGAAGCTTTCTTT	CASSVGTVNTEAFF